This T cell receptor (beta chain) was obtained from a study of CXCR3-negative and CXCR3-positive naive CD8 T cells. About the study: With about 1.5 +/- 0.3 million reads per library, the TRB reads numbered roughly 140 million in total.

Within the CD8+ T cell compartment, naive cells were CD45RO-CCR7+CD27+CD95-. Via 5' RACE with UMI labels, TRB cDNA libraries were prepared. TCRdb reprocessed the 5' RACE reads and reports one entry per CDR3 protein, with no DNA. This table lists about 130,000 distinct CDR3 sequences. Notes on the study in general: Against CXCR3-negative naive cells, CXCR3-positive naive cells showed more hydrophobic TRB CDR3s.

Per germline, CDR1 WSHSY and CDR2 SAAADI. The CDR3 runs 17 residues. Comments on this clonotype: Its antigen remains unknown.

Sample: naive CXCR3+ CD8+ T cells from blood. Subset of the sample: CD45RO-CCR7+CD27+CD95- naive CD8+ T cells expressing CXCR3 (TNR3+). The receptor was derived from a human donor in good health. Some clones in this sample may be carry-over from other donors' samples. The V call is TRBV10-2, the J call TRBJ2-1; TCRdb picks TRBD2, but there is no DNA to check that call. CDR3 sequence: CASSESWGHLLAGEQFF.